The 15 T cell receptor beta chains given below trace back to one sample, sequenced in a study of beta chain features in type 1 diabetes. Expressed TCRB transcripts got sequenced, as all isolated RNA was reverse transcribed. TCRdb's copy holds only in-frame clones and misses some; the assay was immunoSEQ multiplex PCR. Of over 120,000 clones in the sample, 9.2% were seen once. The sequencing input was central memory CD4+ T cells from blood. The receptors derive from a man aged 18-30 years in good health.

The J gene is TRBJ2-7, the V gene TRBV14; weak D call: TRBD1 (7 bases). The V gene's germline CDR1 is SGHDN and CDR2 FVKESK. The CDR3 runs 15 residues. V dropped 5 bases and J dropped 3 bases, with 17 bases sitting between them. Here the CDR3 reads CASSNPEGARYEQYF. The DNA for the CDR3 is TGTGCCAGCAGCAACCCGGAGGGGGCTCGCTACGAGCAGTACTTC.

The table lists this clone with many counts. The chain links TRBV4-2 to TRBJ1-6; D is unclear. CDR1 is LGHNA and CDR2 is YNFKEQ in the germline V gene. The CDR3 runs 15 residues. Trimming stripped 5 bases from V and 0 bases from J, with 8 bases between. The CDR3 nucleotides are TGTGCCAGCAGCGCACAGAGCTCCTATAATTCACCCCTCCACTTT. It encodes CASSAQSSYNSPLHF.

This clone was found a few times. Distinct nucleotide sequences in the sample also encode this CDR3. This rearrangement joins TRBV5-1 to TRBJ2-1; TRBD1 agrees at 10 bases. CDR1 and CDR2 from the germline V gene are SGHRS and YFSETQ. CDR3 length: 14 amino acids. Trimming cost V 4 bases and J 5 bases; bases outside gene matches: 3. CDR3 bases: TGCGCCAGCAGCCTGGGACAGGGGAACAATGAGCAGTTCTTC. Its translation: CASSLGQGNNEQFF.

The chain is built from TRBV7-9 and TRBJ2-7; D is undetermined. Trimming removed 2 bases at V and 6 bases at J, with 11 bases between. The CDR3 covers 13 residues. Germline CDR1 is SEHNR and CDR2 is FQNEAQ (reference sequence). CDR3 protein: CASSLYAETEQYF. DNA for the CDR3: TGTGCCAGCAGCTTATACGCGGAAACCGAGCAGTACTTC.

The chain joins TRBV18 to TRBJ2-3, with 10 bases matching TRBD1. The junction had 6 bases not matched to a gene; V was cut back by 4 bases and J by 5 bases. The CDR3 length is 15 residues. CDR1 is KGHSH and CDR2 is LQKENI in the germline V gene. CDR3 amino acids: CASSLRRTGGDTQYF. The CDR3 bases are TGTGCCAGCTCACTCAGGAGGACAGGGGGAGATACGCAGTATTTT.

The genes are TRBV4-2 and TRBJ2-3; TRBD1 matches at 11 bases. The V segment lost 1 base and the J segment 3 bases; nucleotides outside the gene matches: 3. CDR3 length equals 16 residues. Germline CDR1 reads LGHNA; CDR2 reads YNFKEQ. CDR3 DNA sequence: TGTGCCAGCAGCCAAGGTGGGACAGGGGGGACAGATACGCAGTATTTT. This codes for CASSQGGTGGTDTQYF.

This clone turned up a few times. The chain carries TRBV27 and TRBJ2-2; possible D gene TRBD1, 6 bases. V shed 4 bases and J shed 5 bases, with 14 bases lying between them. The germline V gene has CDR1 MNHEY and CDR2 SMNVEV (reference sequence). The CDR3 has 15 residues. CDR3 bases: TGTGCCAGCAGTTACCAGGACAGCTATACCGGGGAGCTGTTTTTT. Its protein product is CASSYQDSYTGELFF.

J is TRBJ1-2 and V is TRBV11-2; TRBD1 might be the D (6 bases). CDR1 is SGHAT, CDR2 FQNNGV, per germline. Trimming removed 5 bases from V and 3 bases from J, with 13 bases in between. CDR3 length equals 14 residues. The CDR3 region has the DNA TGTGCCAGCAGCAAACTACAGGGACACTATGGCTACACCTTC. Protein: CASSKLQGHYGYTF.

This clone was recorded a few times. The chain joins TRBV11-3 to TRBJ2-5; D is possibly TRBD1 (5 bases). Matching the DNA end better, TRBJ2-7 makes the J call doubtful. The CDR3 sequence is 14 residues long. Germline loops: CDR1 SGHNT, CDR2 YENEEA. The CDR3 loop is CASSPGPGNPEQYF. The CDR3 nucleotides read TGTGCCAGCAGCCCCGGACCAGGGAACCCCGAGCAGTACTTC.

Of note for this clone: Other DNA sequences in this specimen translate into the identical CDR3. The chain recombines TRBV27 with TRBJ2-7; D perhaps matches TRBD1 (6 bases). Germline assignment: CDR1 MNHEY and CDR2 SMNVEV (reference sequence). Trimming stripped 6 bases from V and 3 bases from J, with 12 bases between. The CDR3 has 13 residues. Here the CDR3 DNA reads TGTGCCAGCAGGCCGGGACATCTCTACGAGCAGTACTTC. Residues: CASRPGHLYEQYF.

The chain recombines TRBV28 with TRBJ2-7; D is undetermined. The length of the CDR3 is 13 residues. V was cut by 4 bases and J by 2 bases, with 9 bases left in between. CDR1 MDHEN and CDR2 SYDVKM come from the germline V gene. CDR3 sequence: CASSSLPPYEQYF. The CDR3 DNA is TGTGCCAGCAGTTCACTTCCCCCCTACGAGCAGTACTTC.

Only a few counts were recorded for this clone. This chain connects TRBV4-2 to TRBJ1-6; TRBD1 matches at 8 bases. Germline V gene sequence: CDR1 LGHNA, CDR2 YNFKEQ. Trimming took 1 base from V and 10 from J; bases not matched to a gene: 9. The CDR3 is made up of 16 amino acids. The CDR3 DNA follows: TGTGCCAGCAGCCAAGCCCCGGGACAGGCCGAATCACCCCTCCACTTT. Translation: CASSQAPGQAESPLHF.

A few counts support this clone. The chain couples TRBV4-2 to TRBJ2-4; possible D gene TRBD1, 6 bases. The germline V gene encodes CDR1 LGHNA and CDR2 YNFKEQ. CDR3 length: 14 residues. The V end was cut by 5 bases, the J end by 5 bases, with 13 bases between. In DNA, the CDR3 is TGTGCCAGCAGCTTGGCAGGGGCGGAAAACATTCAGTACTTC. Protein: CASSLAGAENIQYF.

This clone was seen only a few times. The V and J genes are TRBV9 and TRBJ2-7; maybe TRBD1 (6 bases). The CDR3 extends over 16 amino acids. The V gene's germline CDR1 is SGDLS and CDR2 YYNGEE. V lost 2 bases to trimming and J lost 0 bases, with 15 bases between them. The CDR3 DNA is TGTGCCAGCAGCGTCGGCCCAGGGGCGAGCTCCTACGAGCAGTACTTC. Residues: CASSVGPGASSYEQYF.

This clone ranks as medium-sized. V and J are TRBV29-1 and TRBJ1-2, with 11 bases lining up with TRBD1. Germline V lookup: CDR1 SQVTM, CDR2 ANQGSEA. V gave up 7 bases and J gave up 4 bases; unmatched junction bases: 8. This CDR3 contains 14 residues. The CDR3 DNA is TGCAGCGCTTCCGGGACAGGGGGGACCTATGGCTACACCTTC. Translating it yields CSASGTGGTYGYTF.